This T cell receptor beta chain was identified during a study of Graves' ophthalmopathy and Graves' hyperthyroidism. The V end lost 8 bases, the J end lost 8 bases, and 12 bases lay between the germline ends. Germline V gene data show CDR1 as ENHRY and CDR2 as SYGVKD. CDR3 length: 11 residues. Symptoms, serum thyroxine and TRAb, thyroid ultrasound, and orbital computed tomography formed the diagnostic basis. RNA transcripts were the template, and TCR beta CDR3 regions were amplified from them. An opening RT-PCR round employed HTBI primers and preceded a second-round multiplex PCR. A single record per CDR3 protein comes from TCRdb applying MiXCR to the multiplex PCR reads. The table includes 1 million to 1.3 million distinct CDR3 sequences, around a third detected once. General study points: Predictions made by the model for ophthalmopathy progression reached 70.59% sensitivity and about 72% specificity.

This clonotype appeared many times. Its specificity is unknown. Sequences were obtained from peripheral blood or thyroid tissue (not recorded which). This clonotype was obtained from an adult man with Graves' hyperthyroidism. V and J are TRBV10-3 and TRBJ1-1, with D uncertain. CDR3 sequence reads: CAIRTAVEAFF. CDR3 sequence (DNA): TGTGCCATCCGTACGGCAGTCGAAGCTTTCTTT.